Listed below are T cell receptor beta chains from one sample, sequenced in a study of T cells expressing NK-cell markers. One entry per CDR3 protein, without DNA, is what TCRdb gives after re-calling the 5' RACE reads. The table for this sample gives about 260,000 distinct CDR3 sequences. The sample consisted of blood T cells: a sorted CD56 or NKG2C T cell subset, CD4+ or CD8+ T cells, or bulk PBMC T cells (not recorded which). These receptor sequences come from a young man in good health. CDR3s include the opening cysteine and the closing phenylalanine or tryptophan.

J gene	CDR3 length	V gene	CDR3 protein
TRBJ2-7	15	TRBV25-1	CASSETGGESSEQYF
TRBJ2-3	15	TRBV28	CASSFLLRVSDTQYF
TRBJ2-1	14	TRBV5-1	CASSVLTGGGEQFF
TRBJ2-1	15	TRBV5-1	CASSLAYLKGNEQFF
TRBJ2-1	13	TRBV3-1	CASSPTGGHEQFF
TRBJ2-1	17	TRBV5-4	CASSSRTGLRSYNEQFF
TRBJ2-3	17	TRBV20-1	CSANVLSGSGGTDTQYF
TRBJ2-1	16	TRBV6-1	CASRKPGLAGVNEQFF
TRBJ1-4	16	TRBV5-1	CASSLEGTGGYEKLFF
TRBJ2-5	12	TRBV25-1	CASGLGPETQYF
TRBJ2-1	17	TRBV3-1	CASSQDLLRTGMNEQFF
TRBJ2-1	13	TRBV20-1	CSASIRREGWQFF
TRBJ1-2	14	TRBV7-2	CASSLGRVGYGYTF
TRBJ2-3	16	TRBV25-1	CASSVTGAPSTDTQYF
TRBJ2-5	17	TRBV7-2	CASSLSGSATSKRTQYF
TRBJ2-1	18	TRBV20-1	CSARDFSSRDRTPNEQFF
TRBJ2-5	16	TRBV6-5	CASSYLTSGMQETQYF
TRBJ1-1	12	TRBV29-1	CSGEGAGTEAFF
TRBJ2-5	13	TRBV29-1	CSGMGQYQETQYF
TRBJ2-1	14	TRBV7-6	CASSLDGTHNEQFF
TRBJ2-1	18	TRBV12-1	CASSFVLAGDLNYNEQFF
TRBJ2-3	14	TRBV15	CATSRVTVKDTQYF
TRBJ2-1	15	TRBV20-1	CSAKGGHGPYNEQFF
TRBJ1-3	12	TRBV29-1	CSVGTYGNTIYF
TRBJ2-1	17	TRBV15	CATSSDTGLADYNEQFF
TRBJ2-5	14	TRBV20-1	CSATRQGPQETQYF
TRBJ1-3	17	TRBV5-1	CASSSRGDSHSGNTIYF
TRBJ2-1	15	TRBV5-5	CASSLEATRGREQFF
TRBJ1-4	16	TRBV5-1	CASSWNGGQGIAELFF
TRBJ2-7	19	TRBV28	CASSFFKGTSGRAYYEQYF
TRBJ2-1	16	TRBV5-4	CASSFRGSLTYNEQFF
TRBJ2-5	16	TRBV20-1	CSASTLGQGAPETQYF
TRBJ2-7	11	TRBV29-1	CSVVGLREQYF
TRBJ2-3	14	TRBV20-1	CSARQGGYTDTQYF
TRBJ2-1	15	TRBV5-1	CASSLSWGHYNEQFF
TRBJ1-5	15	TRBV20-1	CSAEGREGLDQPQHF
TRBJ2-5	14	TRBV6-4	CASSSTSGSATQYF
TRBJ1-5	17	TRBV6-5	CASSYTVPGPNNQPQHF
TRBJ2-3	14	TRBV5-4	CASRWGFDTDTQYF
TRBJ2-2	13	TRBV20-1	CSARDQGSGELFF
TRBJ1-1	11	TRBV6-5	CASSSGTEAFF
TRBJ2-1	15	TRBV28	CASTPRGASYNEQFF
TRBJ2-1	11	TRBV30	CAWSAGHEQFF